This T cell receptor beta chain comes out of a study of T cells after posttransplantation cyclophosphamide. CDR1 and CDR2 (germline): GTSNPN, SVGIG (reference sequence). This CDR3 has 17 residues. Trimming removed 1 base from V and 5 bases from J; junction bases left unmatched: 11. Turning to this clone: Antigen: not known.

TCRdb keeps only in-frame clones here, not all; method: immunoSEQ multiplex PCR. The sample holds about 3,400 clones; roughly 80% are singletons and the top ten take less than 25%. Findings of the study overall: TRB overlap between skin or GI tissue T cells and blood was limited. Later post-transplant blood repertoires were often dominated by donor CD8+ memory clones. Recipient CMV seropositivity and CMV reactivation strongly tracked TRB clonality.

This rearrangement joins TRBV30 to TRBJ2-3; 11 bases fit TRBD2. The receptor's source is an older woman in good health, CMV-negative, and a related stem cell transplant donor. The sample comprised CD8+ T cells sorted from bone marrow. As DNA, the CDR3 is TGTGCCTGGAGTGGGGGGTTAGCGGGAGGGCGGAGAGATACGCAGTATTTT. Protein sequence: CAWSGGLAGGRRDTQYF. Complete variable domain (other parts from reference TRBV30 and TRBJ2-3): SQTIHQWPATLVQPVGSPLSLECTVEGTSNPNLYWYRQAAGRGLQLLFYSVGIGQISSEVPQNLSASRPQDRQFILSSKKLLLSDSGFYLCAWSGGLAGGRRDTQYFGPGTRLTVL.